This TCR beta chain appears in the sequencing data of a study of blood T cell repertoires in COVID-19. Trimming shortened V by 6 bases and J by 5 bases, and 14 bases separated the two germline ends. Germline lookup yields CDR1 MGHDK and CDR2 SYGVNS. The CDR3 length is 13 residues. This table comes from immunoSEQ multiplex PCR, and its TCRdb copy is limited to in-frame clones, with some not included. The sample carries approximately 280,000 clones, around nine tenths recorded once. This clone has more than one count but fewer than ten. Sequenced sample: peripheral blood. The TCR was taken from a middle-aged man with acute or convalescent COVID-19. V and J are TRBV25-1 and TRBJ2-7; TRBD2 is a possible D gene (5 bases). The CDR3 DNA reads TGTGCCAGCAGGCCCAAACTAGGGCACGAGCAGTACTTC. Translation gives CASRPKLGHEQYF.